One sample yielded the 9 T cell receptor beta chains listed below, sequenced in a study of blood T cells in healthy people across ages. Then a second PCR, running about 6 to 11 cycles, was carried out with a sample-barcoded 5' primer and a J-beta primer mix. TCRdb redid the calling of the 5' RACE reads with MiXCR, one entry per CDR3 protein. The sample records about 2 million distinct CDR3 sequences, 49% being singletons. The sequencing sample was made of blood. The receptors were gathered from a middle-aged woman in good health.

Only a few counts were recorded for this clonotype. The chain has TRBV5-1 and TRBJ2-7; possibly TRBD2 for D (6 bases). Germline V gene sequence: CDR1 SGHRS, CDR2 YFSETQ. The V end was cut by 3 bases, the J end by 2 bases, with 12 bases between. This CDR3 is built from 14 residues. CDR3 in DNA: TGCGCCAGCAGCTGGTCAGGAGGGCCCTACGAGCAGTACTTC. It translates to CASSWSGGPYEQYF.

This sequence joins TRBV7-2 and TRBJ2-5; weak D call: TRBD2 (5 bases). The CDR3 totals 14 residues. Germline CDR1 reads SGHTA; CDR2 reads FQGNSA. V was cut by 0 bases and J by 3 bases, with 8 bases left in between. The chain's CDR3 is CASSLAVGEETQYF. The CDR3 coding sequence is TGTGCCAGCAGCTTAGCTGTGGGAGAAGAGACCCAGTACTTC.

This chain links TRBV2 with TRBJ2-1; no definite D call. Trimming removed 4 bases from V and 10 bases from J, with 11 bases in between. The length of the CDR3 is 12 residues. Germline loops: CDR1 SNHLY, CDR2 FYNNEI. DNA for the CDR3: TGTGCCAGCAGTGGTGGGGTTTTCGAGCAGTTCTTC. This sequence encodes CASSGGVFEQFF.

The rearrangement links TRBV24-1 to TRBJ2-5, with D uncertain. The CDR3 covers 12 residues. Germline V gene sequence: CDR1 KGHDR, CDR2 SFDVKD. Between the trimmed V and J ends, which lost 1 base and 5 bases, there was a span of 4 bases. The CDR3 DNA follows: TGTGCCACCAGTGATTTAGTGGAGACCCAGTACTTC. It specifies CATSDLVETQYF.

A single count supports this clonotype. This rearrangement joins TRBV2 to TRBJ2-1; 9 bases map to TRBD2. This CDR3 contains 19 residues. Germline V gene sequence: CDR1 SNHLY, CDR2 FYNNEI. The ends lost 4 bases at V and 7 bases at J; junction bases unmatched: 20. The chain's CDR3 is CASSASPGTSWVGLNEQFF. The DNA of the CDR3 is TGTGCCAGCAGTGCGTCTCCCGGGACTAGCTGGGTGGGTTTGAATGAGCAGTTCTTC.

There are a few counts of this clonotype. The chain carries TRBV6-2 or TRBV6-3 and TRBJ2-5; D is uncertain. Germline V gives CDR1 MNHEY, CDR2 SVGEGT. V was pared by 10 bases and J by 4 bases, with 16 bases between. The CDR3 totals 13 residues. The DNA of the CDR3 is TGTGCCACCTCGTACGCGGTACGAGAGACCCAGTACTTC. Residues: CATSYAVRETQYF.

This clonotype was recorded a few times. The rearrangement joins TRBV6-6 to TRBJ2-3; D unresolved. In germline, CDR1 is MNHNY, CDR2 SVGAGI (reference sequence). The V gene lost 5 bases and the J gene lost 6 bases, with 15 bases spanning the gap. The CDR3 is 14 amino acids. The chain's CDR3 is CASSDPVIQDTQYF. DNA of the CDR3: TGTGCCAGCAGTGACCCTGTTATTCAGGATACGCAGTATTTT.

V gene TRBV15 combines with J gene TRBJ1-2; D is possibly TRBD1 (5 bases). The CDR3 spans 17 residues. Germline V gene sequence: CDR1 LNHNV, CDR2 YYDKDF (reference sequence). V shed 5 bases and J shed 0 bases, with 19 bases lying between them. CDR3 region: CATSLGPGGISNYGYTF. DNA of the CDR3: TGTGCCACCAGCCTTGGTCCGGGGGGGATCTCTAACTATGGCTACACCTTC.

As regards this clonotype: The germline gene is not matched at one end of the junction; a read error may be the cause. V gene TRBV20-1 combines with J gene TRBJ2-3; TRBD2 might be the D (5 bases). CDR1 and CDR2 (germline): DFQATT, SNEGSKA (reference sequence). The length of the CDR3 is 14 residues. CDR3 nucleotide sequence: TGCAGTGCTAGATGGCCCCAGCGGTCAGATACGCGGTATTTT. Encoded protein: CSARWPQRSDTRYF.